The present T cell receptor (beta chain) was sequenced within a study of graft-versus-host responses after intestinal transplantation. Study-wide context: Recipients had multivisceral, liver-intestinal, or isolated intestinal transplants. Whole-study results and caveats: Recipient marrow showed GvH clones, some seen first in ileum or blood. Allograft clonal ratios (graft-versus-host to host-versus-graft) were high in patients who had graft-donor T cell macrochimerism.

From germline, CDR1 is MNHEY and CDR2 SMNVEV (reference sequence). Trimming stripped 8 bases from V and 8 bases from J, with 12 bases between. CDR3 length: 12 residues. Assay used: immunoSEQ multiplex PCR; TCRdb lists only in-frame clones, some missing. The table shows 88,000 or so clones, with roughly 90% occurring only once. On this clone itself: Its antigen remains unidentified.

This sample comprised unstimulated CD4+ T cells sorted from spleen or lymph node cells, obtained before intestinal transplant. This clonotype was obtained from a human donor who received an intestinal transplant. V usage is TRBV27 and J usage is TRBJ1-4, with D possibly being TRBD1 (5 bases). In nucleotides, the CDR3 is TGTGCCAGCGGACGACAGCAGGAAAAACTGTTTTTT. This translates into CASGRQQEKLFF.